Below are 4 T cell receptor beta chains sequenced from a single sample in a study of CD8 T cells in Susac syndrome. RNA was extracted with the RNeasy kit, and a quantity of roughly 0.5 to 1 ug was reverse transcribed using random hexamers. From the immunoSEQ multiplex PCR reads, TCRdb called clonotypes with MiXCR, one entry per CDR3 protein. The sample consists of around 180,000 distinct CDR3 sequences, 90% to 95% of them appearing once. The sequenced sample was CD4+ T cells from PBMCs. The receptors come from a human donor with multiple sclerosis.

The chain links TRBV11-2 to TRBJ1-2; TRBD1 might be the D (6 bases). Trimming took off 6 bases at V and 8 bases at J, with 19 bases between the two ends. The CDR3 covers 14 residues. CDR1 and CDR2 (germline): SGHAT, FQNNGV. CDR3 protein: CASRRTGGAKGYTF. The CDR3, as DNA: TGTGCCAGCAGAAGAACGGGGGGCGCAAAGGGCTACACCTTC. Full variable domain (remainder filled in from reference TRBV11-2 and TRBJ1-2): EAGVAQSPRYKIIEKRQSVAFWCNPISGHATLYWYQQILGQGPKLLIQFQNNGVVDDSQLPKDRFSAERLKGVDSTLKIQPAKLEDSAVYLCASRRTGGAKGYTFGSGTRLTVV.

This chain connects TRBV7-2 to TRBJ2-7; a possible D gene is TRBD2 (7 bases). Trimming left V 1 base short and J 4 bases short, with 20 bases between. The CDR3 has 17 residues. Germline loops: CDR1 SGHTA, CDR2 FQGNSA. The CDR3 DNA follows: TGTGCCAGCAGCTTAGTAGGGGGGGGGCTCAGCAGGTACGAGCAGTACTTC. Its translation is CASSLVGGGLSRYEQYF.

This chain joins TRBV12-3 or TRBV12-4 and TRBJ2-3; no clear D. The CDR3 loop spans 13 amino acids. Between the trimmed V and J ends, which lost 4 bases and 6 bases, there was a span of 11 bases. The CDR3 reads CASSSLAADTQYF. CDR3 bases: TGTGCCAGCAGTTCACTCGCGGCGGATACGCAGTATTTT.

In nucleotides, the CDR3 is TGCAGTGCTAGCCTGGGTACCCAAGAGACCCAGTACTTC. Encoded protein: CSASLGTQETQYF. The rearrangement links TRBV20-1 to TRBJ2-5, with D uncertain. Trimming removed 3 bases at V and 1 base at J, with 9 bases between. Germline CDR1 and CDR2: DFQATT and SNEGSKA (reference sequence). The CDR3 runs 13 residues.